A single sample is the source of the 10 T cell receptor beta chains below, sequenced in a study of shared clonotypes between healthy human individuals. TCRdb's table, derived via immunoSEQ multiplex PCR, lists solely in-frame clones and lacks some. The top ten hold around 0.61% of the sample, which has about 1.1 million clones, 78% seen once. The sequenced sample consisted of memory CD4+ T cells from PBMCs. Subset: CD45RA-negative fraction. The receptors here all came from a man younger than 35 in good health. Some clones in this sample may be carry-over from other donors' samples.

The V gene is TRBV2, the J gene TRBJ2-6; D is unclear. CDR3 length: 15 amino acids. Germline V gene sequence: CDR1 SNHLY, CDR2 FYNNEI. The V end lost 6 bases, the J end lost 0 bases, and 9 bases lay between the germline ends. The CDR3 DNA reads as TGTGCCAGCAGGGGTCACTACTCTGGGGCCAACGTCCTGACTTTC. Residues: CASRGHYSGANVLTF.

This clone was counted between two and nine times. V usage is TRBV7-8 and J usage is TRBJ2-2, with D unclear. Germline values: CDR1 SGHVS, CDR2 FQNEAQ. This CDR3 is 15 amino acids long. V was clipped by 4 bases and J by 7 bases, with 16 bases between them. The chain's CDR3 is CASSYWGTEIGELFF. DNA for the CDR3: TGTGCCAGCAGCTACTGGGGTACGGAAATCGGGGAGCTGTTTTTT.

This chain joins TRBV28 and TRBJ2-4, with D possibly being TRBD2 (5 bases). This CDR3 has 15 amino acids. The V gene's germline CDR1 is MDHEN and CDR2 SYDVKM. V was trimmed by 2 bases and J by 0 bases, leaving 8 bases between them. CDR3 DNA: TGTGCCAGCAGTTTAGGCGGGTTAGCCAAAAACATTCAGTACTTC. This translates into CASSLGGLAKNIQYF. Using reference TRBV28 and TRBJ2-4 for the parts outside the CDR3, the full variable domain is DVKVTQSSRYLVKRTGEKVFLECVQDMDHENMFWYRQDPGLGLRLIYFSYDVKMKEKGDIPEGYSVSREKKERFSLILESASTNQTSMYLCASSLGGLAKNIQYFGAGTRLSVL.

This chain links TRBV5-1 with TRBJ2-5, with D perhaps matching TRBD2 (5 bases). Germline CDR1 is SGHRS and CDR2 is YFSETQ. V lost 2 bases and J 3 bases, leaving 11 bases between the germline ends. CDR3 size: 14 residues. Here the CDR3 reads CASSFGVREETQYF. The CDR3 coding sequence is TGCGCCAGCAGCTTCGGGGTTAGAGAAGAGACCCAGTACTTC. Drawing the rest from reference TRBV5-1 and TRBJ2-5, the complete variable domain is KAGVTQTPRYLIKTRGQQVTLSCSPISGHRSVSWYQQTPGQGLQFLFEYFSETQRNKGNFPGRFSGRQFSNSRSEMNVSTLELGDSALYLCASSFGVREETQYFGPGTRLLVL.

The chain carries TRBV4-1 and TRBJ1-1; D unclear. Per the germline V gene, CDR1 is MGHRA and CDR2 is YSYEKL. The CDR3 sequence is 16 residues long. CDR3 sequence: CASTSRPEAGNTEAFF. CDR3 coding DNA: TGCGCTTCCACCTCCCGGCCGGAGGCGGGGAACACTGAAGCTTTCTTT.

The chain employs TRBV7-9 and TRBJ2-1; 8 bases are a match to TRBD2. The V gene's germline CDR1 is SEHNR and CDR2 FQNEAQ (reference sequence). This CDR3 is 16 amino acids long. V lost 2 bases, J lost 8 bases, and 11 bases stayed unmatched. CDR3 bases: TGTGCCAGCAGCTTAAGCGGCGGGAGGCGGGGAGATGAGCAGTTCTTC. This encodes CASSLSGGRRGDEQFF.

On this clone: Within the sample, other DNA sequences also encode this same CDR3. The chain recombines TRBV9 with TRBJ1-1, with unresolved D. Per germline, CDR1 SGDLS and CDR2 YYNGEE. The V gene lost 0 bases and the J gene lost 5 bases, with 8 bases spanning the gap. This CDR3 is 13 amino acids long. The CDR3 loop reads CASSVDGSTEAFF. DNA of the CDR3: TGTGCCAGCAGCGTAGATGGGAGTACTGAAGCTTTCTTT. The full variable domain, rest sourced from reference TRBV9 and TRBJ1-1, is DSGVTQTPKHLITATGQRVTLRCSPRSGDLSVYWYQQSLDQGLQFLIQYYNGEERAKGNILERFSAQQFPDLHSELNLSSLELGDSALYFCASSVDGSTEAFFGQGTRLTVV.

The V gene is TRBV21-1, the J gene TRBJ2-7; whether TRBD2, the table's D call, matches the DNA was not checked. TRBV21-1 is annotated as a pseudogene. CDR3 size: 14 residues. The CDR3 here is CASSRGLAGAEQYF. CDR3 sequence (DNA): TGTGCCAGCAGCAGGGGGCTAGCGGGAGCCGAGCAGTACTTC.

In nucleotides, the CDR3 is TGTGCCAGCAGCTTAGGGCCCGCCCAAGAGACCCAGTACTTC. Its protein product is CASSLGPAQETQYF. This rearrangement joins TRBV7-3 to TRBJ2-5; D is unresolved. The CDR3 covers 14 residues. The germline V and J ends were trimmed by 2 bases and 1 base, with 8 bases remaining between them. CDR1 is SGHTA and CDR2 is FQGTGA in the germline V gene.

A note on this clone: One junction end does not reproduce the germline sequence, and a read error may be involved. The V and J genes are TRBV2 and TRBJ2-7, with 7 bases identical to TRBD1. The V gene's germline CDR1 is SNHLY and CDR2 FYNNEI. CDR3 length equals 15 residues. The CDR3 DNA sequence: TGTGCCAGCAGGGAAGGACAGGTCGGCACCTACGAGCAGTACTTC. Residues: CASREGQVGTYEQYF.